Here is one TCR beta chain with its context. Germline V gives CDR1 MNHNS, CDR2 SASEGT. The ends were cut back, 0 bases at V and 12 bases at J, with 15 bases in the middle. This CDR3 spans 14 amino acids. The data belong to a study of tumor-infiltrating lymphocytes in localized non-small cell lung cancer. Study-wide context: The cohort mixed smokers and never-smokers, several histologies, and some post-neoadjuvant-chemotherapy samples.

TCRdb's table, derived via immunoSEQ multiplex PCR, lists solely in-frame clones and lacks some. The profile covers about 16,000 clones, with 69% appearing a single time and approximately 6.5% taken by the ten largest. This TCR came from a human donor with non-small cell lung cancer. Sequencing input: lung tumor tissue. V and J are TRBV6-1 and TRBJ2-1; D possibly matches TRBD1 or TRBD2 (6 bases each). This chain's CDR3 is CASSEALGGWGQFF. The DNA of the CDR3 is TGTGCCAGCAGTGAAGCGCTGGGGGGCTGGGGGCAGTTCTTC.